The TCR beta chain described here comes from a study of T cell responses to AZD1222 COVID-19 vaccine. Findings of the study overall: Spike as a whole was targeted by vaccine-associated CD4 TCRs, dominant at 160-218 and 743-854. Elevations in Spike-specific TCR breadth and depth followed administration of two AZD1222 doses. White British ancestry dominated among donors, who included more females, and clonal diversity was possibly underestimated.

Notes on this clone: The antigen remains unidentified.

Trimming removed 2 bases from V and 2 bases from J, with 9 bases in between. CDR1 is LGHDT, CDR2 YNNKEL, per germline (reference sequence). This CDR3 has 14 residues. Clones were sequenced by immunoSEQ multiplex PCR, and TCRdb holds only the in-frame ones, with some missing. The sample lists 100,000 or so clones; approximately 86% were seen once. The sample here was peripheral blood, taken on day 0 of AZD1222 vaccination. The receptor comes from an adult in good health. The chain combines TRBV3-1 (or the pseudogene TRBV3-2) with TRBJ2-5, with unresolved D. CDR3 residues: CASSQNPGQETQYF. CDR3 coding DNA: TGTGCCAGCAGCCAAAACCCCGGTCAAGAGACCCAGTACTTC.